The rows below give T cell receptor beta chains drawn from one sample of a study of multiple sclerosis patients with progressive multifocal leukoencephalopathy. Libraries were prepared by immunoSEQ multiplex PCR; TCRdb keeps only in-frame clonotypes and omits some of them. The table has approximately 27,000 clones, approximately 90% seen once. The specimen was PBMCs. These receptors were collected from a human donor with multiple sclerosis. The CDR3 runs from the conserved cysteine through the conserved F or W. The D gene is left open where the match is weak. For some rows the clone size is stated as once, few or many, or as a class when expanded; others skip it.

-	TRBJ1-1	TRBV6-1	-	TGTGCCAGCAAACGGGGAAGAAACACTGAAGCTTTCTTT	CASKRGRNTEAFF
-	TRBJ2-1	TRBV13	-	TGTGCCAGCAGCTTAGGCCTCAGTCCCGGTGGGGCCTACAATGAGCAGTTCTTC	CASSLGLSPGGAYNEQFF
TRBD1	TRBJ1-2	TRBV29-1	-	TGCAGCGACGTACGGACAGGGGGTTACTATGGCTACACCTTC	CSDVRTGGYYGYTF
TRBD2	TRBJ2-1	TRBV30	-	TGTGCCTGGAGTGCCGGGGGGAGTCGTTTCAATGAGCAGTTCTTC	CAWSAGGSRFNEQFF
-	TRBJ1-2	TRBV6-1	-	TGTGCCAGCAGCCCAAGAGGGCAGCCCGGCTACACCTTC	CASSPRGQPGYTF
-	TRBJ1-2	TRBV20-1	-	TGCAGTGCTACGGGGCTCTATGGCTACACCTTC	CSATGLYGYTF
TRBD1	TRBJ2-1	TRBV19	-	TGTGCCAGTAGTACCCATCAGGGGGCTATCGACAATGAGCAGTTCTTC	CASSTHQGAIDNEQFF
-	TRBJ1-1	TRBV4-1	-	TGCGCCAGCAGCGCTAGAGGGGGGCTGAACACTGAAGCTTTCTTT	CASSARGGLNTEAFF
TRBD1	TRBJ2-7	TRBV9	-	TGTGCCAGCAGCGAGGGACAGGGCGTCTTCGAGCAGTACTTC	CASSEGQGVFEQYF
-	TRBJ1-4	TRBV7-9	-	TGTGCCAGCAGCCCACCGGGTCGATTGGCATCAGAAAAACTGTTTTTT	CASSPPGRLASEKLFF
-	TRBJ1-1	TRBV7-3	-	TGTGCCAGCAGTCTCGACCGGAACACTGAAGCTTTCTTT	CASSLDRNTEAFF
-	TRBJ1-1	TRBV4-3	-	TGCGCCAGCAGCCTAACGGGACAGAACACTGAAGCTTTCTTT	CASSLTGQNTEAFF
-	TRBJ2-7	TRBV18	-	TGTGCCAGCTCACCAATGGGCACTTTTACCTCCGAGCAGTACTTC	CASSPMGTFTSEQYF
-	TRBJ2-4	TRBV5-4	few	TGTGCCAGCAGCTCCCCGGGACATTCTCACATTCAGTACTTC	CASSSPGHSHIQYF
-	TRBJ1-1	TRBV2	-	TGTGCCAGCAGTGAGGGGGGCGGGAACACTGAAGCTTTCTTT	CASSEGGGNTEAFF
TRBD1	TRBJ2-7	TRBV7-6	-	TGTGCCAGCAGCTCAACACAGGGGAAGGGCTACGAGCAGTACTTC	CASSSTQGKGYEQYF
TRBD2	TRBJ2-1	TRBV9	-	TGTGCCAGCAGCGTCAAAGGCCTGGTACTAGCGGGGGATAACAATGAGCAGTTCTTC	CASSVKGLVLAGDNNEQFF
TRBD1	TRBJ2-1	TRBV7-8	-	TGTGCCAGCAGCCTTAGAAGACAGGGGGGTAATGAGCAGTTCTTC	CASSLRRQGGNEQFF
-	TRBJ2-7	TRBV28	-	TGTGCCAGCAGTCCGAGGGACATAAGCAACGAGCAGTACTTC	CASSPRDISNEQYF
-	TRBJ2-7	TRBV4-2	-	TGTGCCAGCAGCCAGGCTCTAGTGGGAGCCTACGAGCAGTACTTC	CASSQALVGAYEQYF
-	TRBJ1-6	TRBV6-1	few	TGTGCCAGCAGTGGAGTCCTATCAGGGGCCTCACCCCTCCACTTT	CASSGVLSGASPLHF
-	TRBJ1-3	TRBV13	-	TGTGCCAGCAGCTTAAGTTTCGCCTACTCTGGAAACACCATATATTTT	CASSLSFAYSGNTIYF
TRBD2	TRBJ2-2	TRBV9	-	TGTGCCAGCAGCGCCTCGGGACTAACGGGCGGGGAGCTGTTTTTT	CASSASGLTGGELFF
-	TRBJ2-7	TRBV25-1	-	TGTGCCACAGGCGATGAGGACGGCTCCTACGAGCAGTACTTC	CATGDEDGSYEQYF
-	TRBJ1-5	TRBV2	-	TGTGCCAGCAGTGAACAAGGGAGGGGTCAGCCCCAGCATTTT	CASSEQGRGQPQHF
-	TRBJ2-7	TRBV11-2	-	TGTGCCAGCACCGTCGAAGTTCCTAGCGACGAGCAGTACTTC	CASTVEVPSDEQYF
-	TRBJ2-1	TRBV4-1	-	TGCGCCAGCAGCCACAACAATGAGCAGTTCTTC	CASSHNNEQFF
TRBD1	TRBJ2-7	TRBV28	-	TGTGCCAGCAGCCCTGACAGGGATCCCTACGAGCAGTACTTC	CASSPDRDPYEQYF
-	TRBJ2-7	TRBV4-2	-	TGTGCCAGCAGCCAAGATCATGCGGAATTCTCCTACGAGCAGTACTTC	CASSQDHAEFSYEQYF
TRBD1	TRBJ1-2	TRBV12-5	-	TGTGCTAGTGGTGGAGACAGGGGATCGTCCGGTGGCTACACCTTC	CASGGDRGSSGGYTF
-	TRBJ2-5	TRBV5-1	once	TGCGCCAGCAGCTTGTACCCCCAACCCCAAGAGACCCAGTACTTC	CASSLYPQPQETQYF
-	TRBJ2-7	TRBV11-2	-	TGTGCCAGCAGCGACTCCTACGAGCAGTACTTC	CASSDSYEQYF
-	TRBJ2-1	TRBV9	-	TGTGCCAGCAGCGTATTGGACAATGAGCAGTTCTTC	CASSVLDNEQFF
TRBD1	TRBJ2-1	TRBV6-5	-	TGTGCCAGCAGAGGGGCCCGGGACAGGGATTATGAGCAGTTCTTC	CASRGARDRDYEQFF
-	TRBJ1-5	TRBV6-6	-	TGTGCCAGCAAGCGGGCAGGGGCTAATCAGCCCCAGCATTTT	CASKRAGANQPQHF
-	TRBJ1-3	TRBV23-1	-	TGCGCCAGCAGGCGGACTCAAAGCTCTGGAAACACCATATATTTT	CASRRTQSSGNTIYF
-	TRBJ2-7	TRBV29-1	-	TGCAGCGTTGAAATCCAACAGGATGATTCCTACGAGCAGTACTTC	CSVEIQQDDSYEQYF
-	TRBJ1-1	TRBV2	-	TGTGCCAGCAGGCAGGGGCCCGCTGAAGCTTTCTTT	CASRQGPAEAFF
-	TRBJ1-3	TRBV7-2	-	TGTGCCAGCAGCTTAGGCAGTCGCCCCTCTGGAAACACCATATATTTT	CASSLGSRPSGNTIYF
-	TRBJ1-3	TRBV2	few	TGTGCCAGCAGGTCGGTCCCTGGAAACACCATATATTTT	CASRSVPGNTIYF
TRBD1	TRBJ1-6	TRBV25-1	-	TGTGCCAGCCAACAGGGGGCTAATTCACCCCTCCACTTT	CASQQGANSPLHF
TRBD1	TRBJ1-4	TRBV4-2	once	TGTGCCAGCAGCCAGGATCGACAGGGACGGTCATCCAGAAATGAAAAACTGTTTTTT	CASSQDRQGRSSRNEKLFF
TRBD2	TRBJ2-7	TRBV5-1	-	TGCGCCAGCAGCTCCCTTACAGCGGGGGGGCACGAGCAGTACTTC	CASSSLTAGGHEQYF
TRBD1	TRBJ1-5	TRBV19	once	TGTGCCAGTAGTCGAACAGGGGAGGTTCAGCCCCAGCATTTT	CASSRTGEVQPQHF
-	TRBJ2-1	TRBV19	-	TGTGCCAGCCACGAGGGGACGGGTAGGTCCTACAATGAGCAGTTCTTC	CASHEGTGRSYNEQFF
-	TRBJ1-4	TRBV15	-	TGTGCCACCAGCTCGGGCCCTAGGGGGGGCGATGAAAAACTGTTTTTT	CATSSGPRGGDEKLFF
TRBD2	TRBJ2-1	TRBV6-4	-	TGTGCCAGCAGTCTTTCGACGGATCTAGCGGGGGGAGCTGAGCAGTTCTTC	CASSLSTDLAGGAEQFF
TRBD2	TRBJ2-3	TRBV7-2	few	TGTGCCAGCAGCCGCGGGACTAGCGGGGCCAGGAACACAGATACGCAGTATTTT	CASSRGTSGARNTDTQYF
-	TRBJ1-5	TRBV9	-	TGTGCCAGCAGCGCAGACGGAGGAGCAAATCAGCCCCAGCATTTT	CASSADGGANQPQHF
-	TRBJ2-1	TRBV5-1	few	TGCGCCAGCAGCTTGGGGGCCTGGACGGGGGTCATTTCAGATGAGCAGTTCTTC	CASSLGAWTGVISDEQFF
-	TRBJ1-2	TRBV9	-	TGTGCCAGCAGCGTCCTATGTGGCTACACCTTC	CASSVLCGYTF
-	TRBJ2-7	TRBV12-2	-	TGTGCAAGTCGTGGGACAGGGGGGGCCCTCTACGAGCAGTACTTC	CASRGTGGALYEQYF
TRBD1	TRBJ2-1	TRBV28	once	TGTGCCAGCAGTTCCCGACAGGGACGGAATGAGCAGTTCTTC	CASSSRQGRNEQFF
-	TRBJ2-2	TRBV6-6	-	TGTGCCATCCGGGACTCCGAGCCCGGGGAGCTGTTTTTT	CAIRDSEPGELFF
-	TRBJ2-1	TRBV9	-	TGTGCCAGACCACGGGGGATCTCCTACAATGAGCAGTTCTTC	CARPRGISYNEQFF
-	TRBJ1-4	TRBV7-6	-	TGTGCCAGCAGCTTAAATCTACAGGCAACTAATGAAAAACTGTTTTTT	CASSLNLQATNEKLFF
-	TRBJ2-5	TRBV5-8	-	TGTGCCAGCACCCCTAACCGGAAGGGAGGAGAGACCCAGTACTTC	CASTPNRKGGETQYF